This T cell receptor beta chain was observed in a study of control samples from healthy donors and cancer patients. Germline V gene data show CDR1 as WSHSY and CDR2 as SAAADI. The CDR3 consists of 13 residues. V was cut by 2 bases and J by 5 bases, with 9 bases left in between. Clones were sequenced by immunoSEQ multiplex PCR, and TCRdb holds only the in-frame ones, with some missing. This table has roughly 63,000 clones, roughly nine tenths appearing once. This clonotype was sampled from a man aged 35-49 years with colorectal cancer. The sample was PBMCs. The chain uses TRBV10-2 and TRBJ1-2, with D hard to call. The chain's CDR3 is CASSETGPYGYTF. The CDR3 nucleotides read TGCGCCAGCAGTGAGACCGGTCCATATGGCTACACCTTC.